These T cell receptor beta chains were read from a single sample in a study of T cell repertoires in cytomegalovirus infection. TCRdb independently ran MiXCR on the reads; one entry per CDR3 protein. Of 700,000 to 950,000 distinct CDR3 sequences detected, less than 35% appear once; the ten largest clones hold around 12%. No antigen is known for these receptors. This material consisted of cultured CD8+ T cells from PBMCs, taken from culture after CMV antigen stimulation. Every receptor here comes from a human donor in good health (CMV status not recorded). Some clones in this sample may be carry-over from other donors' samples. Each CDR3 is given with its conserved first and last residue. D genes are given only for firm matches. A row's size may be missing; if present it is once, few, many or a size class.

j_gene	d_gene	v_gene	abundance	CDR3aa	CDR3nt
TRBJ2-5	TRBD2	TRBV7-8	few	CASSGGGGRLQETQYF	TGTGCCAGCAGCGGGGGGGGGGGGAGATTACAAGAGACCCAGTACTTC
TRBJ1-1	-	TRBV10-3	-	CATLPGGTGNTEAFF	TGTGCCACCCTCCCCGGGGGGACGGGGAACACTGAAGCTTTCTTT
TRBJ2-7	-	TRBV7-2	-	CASSLHGSRSYEQYF	TGTGCCAGCAGCTTACATGGCAGTAGGTCCTACGAGCAGTACTTC
TRBJ1-5	TRBD1	TRBV20-1	-	CSAWGQHDQPQHF	TGCAGTGCCTGGGGACAGCATGATCAGCCCCAGCATTTT
TRBJ2-7	TRBD1	TRBV12-5	-	CASGLGTGLYEQYF	TGTGCTAGTGGCCTCGGGACAGGGCTCTACGAGCAGTACTTC
TRBJ1-1	-	TRBV7-9	many	CASRPKRRLNTEAFF	TGTGCCAGCAGGCCGAAGAGGCGCTTGAACACTGAAGCTTTCTTT
TRBJ2-1	-	TRBV27	few	CASSLPGAVNEQFF	TGTGCCAGCAGTTTACCGGGGGCGGTCAATGAGCAGTTCTTC
TRBJ2-2	-	TRBV6-6	few	CASSSWELFF	TGTGCCAGCAGTTCTTGGGAGCTGTTTTTT
TRBJ2-3	-	TRBV5-4	few	CASSLQETGPTDTQYF	TGTGCCAGCAGCTTGCAGGAGACGGGCCCCACAGATACGCAGTATTTT
TRBJ1-5	-	TRBV20-1	few	CSAPSRGLNQPQHF	TGCAGTGCTCCTAGCCGGGGACTGAATCAGCCCCAGCATTTT
TRBJ2-3	-	TRBV6-5	few	CASSYLYRDTDTQYF	TGTGCCAGCAGTTATTTGTACAGGGACACAGATACGCAGTATTTT
TRBJ2-7	-	TRBV29-1	-	CSVVGYTYEQYF	TGCAGCGTTGTGGGATACACCTACGAGCAGTACTTC
TRBJ1-6	-	TRBV11-2	many	CASSLGFGGRGPNSPLHF	TGTGCCAGCAGCTTAGGGTTCGGAGGAAGAGGTCCTAATTCACCCCTCCACTTT
TRBJ2-3	-	TRBV12-5	few	CASAAPADTDTQYF	TGTGCTAGTGCCGCCCCCGCCGACACAGATACGCAGTATTTT
TRBJ1-5	-	TRBV11-1	many	CASSSHRIVSNQPQHF	TGTGCCAGCAGCTCCCACAGGATCGTTAGCAATCAGCCCCAGCATTTT
TRBJ1-1	-	TRBV6-1	-	CASSDMDRRRAFF	TGTGCCAGCAGTGACATGGACAGAAGGAGGGCTTTCTTT
TRBJ1-1	-	TRBV10-3	once	CAIGGKNTEAFF	TGTGCCATCGGGGGGAAGAACACTGAAGCTTTCTTT
TRBJ1-5	-	TRBV6-1	-	CASSEGGLRQPQHF	TGTGCCAGCAGTGAAGGGGGGCTTCGTCAGCCCCAGCATTTT
TRBJ2-1	-	TRBV4-1	-	CASSQGETRNNEQFF	TGCGCCAGCAGCCAAGGCGAGACTCGCAACAATGAGCAGTTCTTC
TRBJ2-3	-	TRBV11-2	-	CASSPAGAGTDTQYF	TGTGCCAGCAGCCCCGCCGGGGCGGGCACAGATACGCAGTATTTT
TRBJ2-7	-	TRBV7-8	many	CASSFWGGAGDEQYF	TGTGCCAGCAGCTTTTGGGGGGGCGCGGGGGACGAGCAGTACTTC
TRBJ2-7	-	TRBV27	few	CASGPRALSYEQYF	TGTGCCAGCGGGCCCCGGGCCTTATCCTACGAGCAGTACTTC
TRBJ1-6	-	TRBV7-2	few	CASRGQGSPLHF	TGTGCCAGCAGGGGCCAGGGTTCACCCCTCCACTTT
TRBJ1-4	-	TRBV7-9	-	CADTRASPDEKLFF	TGTGCCGATACGCGGGCCTCGCCGGATGAAAAACTGTTTTTT